This paragraph covers one T cell receptor (beta chain) sequence. Antigen: not known. These donors, healthy bone marrow donors, were studied. This PCR relied on a set of 60 Vbeta primers and 13 Jbeta primers. Some clones are missing from TCRdb's copy, which holds only in-frame ones; the method was immunoSEQ multiplex PCR. The profile shows 200,000 to 250,000 clones, approximately 90% of them singletons. Trimming took off 5 bases at V and 6 bases at J, with 4 bases between the two ends. This CDR3 contains 11 residues. Germline CDR1 reads SGHNT; CDR2 reads YENEEA. The sample belongs to a study of cytomegalovirus exposure and HLA in healthy donors. Whole-study findings and limits: The majority of CMV-associated TCR beta chains were reported as apparently HLA-restricted in a later analysis. Reports indicated that the classifier achieved high specificity and sensitivity in diagnosing cytomegalovirus status. One variant, a missense change in DCLRE1C, was linked in a later analysis to TCR beta V- and J-gene trimming.

Sequenced sample: PBMCs. The TCR was taken from a woman aged 18-30 years in good health and CMV-seronegative. V usage is TRBV11-3 and J usage is TRBJ2-2; no firm D call. In nucleotides, the CDR3 is TGTGCCAGCAGCCTCCCCGGGGAGCTGTTTTTT. Protein product: CASSLPGELFF.